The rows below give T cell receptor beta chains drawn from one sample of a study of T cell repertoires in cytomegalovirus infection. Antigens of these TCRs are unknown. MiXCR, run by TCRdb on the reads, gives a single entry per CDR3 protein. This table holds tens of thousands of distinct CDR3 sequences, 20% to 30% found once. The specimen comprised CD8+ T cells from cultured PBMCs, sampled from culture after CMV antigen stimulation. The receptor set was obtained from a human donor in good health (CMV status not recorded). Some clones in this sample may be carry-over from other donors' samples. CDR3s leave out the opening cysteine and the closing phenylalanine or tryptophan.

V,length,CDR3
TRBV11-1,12,ASSLAQDSTEAF
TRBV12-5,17,ASGETTGTGLANTGELF
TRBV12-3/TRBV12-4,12,ASTGSGFRETQY
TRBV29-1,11,SVIAADSYEQY
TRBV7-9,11,ASSPRLNSPLH
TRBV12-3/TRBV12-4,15,ASSLFVGGASTGELF
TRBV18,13,ASSPETTGASPLH
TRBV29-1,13,SVESTAIGSYEQY
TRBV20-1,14,SARARLALWGDTQY
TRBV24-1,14,ASRPPKAGPNYEQY
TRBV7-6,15,ASSLGTGVRMNTEAF
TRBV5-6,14,ASSLVRGGANTEAF
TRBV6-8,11,ASSYSITGELF
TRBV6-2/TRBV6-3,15,ASRDPSGAPSYNEQF
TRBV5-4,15,ASSLRIRTLSYNEQF
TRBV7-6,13,ASSLELAGSYEQY
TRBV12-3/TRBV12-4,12,ASSRTGSSDTQY